Shown below are 19 T cell receptor beta chains from a single sample sequenced in a study of blood T cells in healthy people across ages. The use of a sample-barcoded 5' primer and a J-beta primer mix characterized a second PCR of roughly 6 to 11 cycles. MiXCR, applied by TCRdb to the 5' RACE reads, yields one record per CDR3 protein. The table includes 1.2 million to 1.5 million distinct CDR3 sequences, approximately 40% detected once. Sequencing was done on a sample of blood. These receptors all stem from a woman aged 18-35 years in good health.

The sample holds a few counts of this clonotype. V and J are TRBV5-1 and TRBJ2-5; D is ambiguous. V lost 0 bases and J lost 2, with 8 bases in between. Germline CDR1 SGHRS, CDR2 YFSETQ. The CDR3 loop spans 14 amino acids. Here the CDR3 reads CASSLASIQETQYF. As DNA, the CDR3 is TGCGCCAGCAGCTTGGCTTCCATTCAAGAGACCCAGTACTTC.

The V call is TRBV9, the J call TRBJ2-7; D ambiguous. CDR3 size: 14 residues. Germline lookup yields CDR1 SGDLS and CDR2 YYNGEE. Trimming removed 0 bases from V and 5 bases from J, with 12 bases in between. The CDR3 sequence is CASSVDREVHEQYV. The CDR3 nucleotides are TGTGCCAGCAGCGTAGATAGGGAAGTCCACGAGCAGTACGTC.

This clonotype was seen more than once but under ten times. This rearrangement joins TRBV29-1 to TRBJ2-5; 8 bases are shared with TRBD2. V gave up 3 bases and J gave up 1 base; unmatched junction bases: 10. This CDR3 contains 16 residues. Germline-derived CDR1 and CDR2 are SQVTM and ANQGSEA. The DNA of the CDR3 is TGCAGCGTTGAGGGTCTCGGGAGGGGATCCCAAGAGACCCAGTACTTC. It codes for CSVEGLGRGSQETQYF.

The chain uses TRBV20-1 and TRBJ1-4; D is uncertain. CDR1 DFQATT and CDR2 SNEGSKA come from the germline V gene (reference sequence). CDR3 size: 12 residues. V lost 2 bases and J 8 bases, leaving 9 bases between the germline ends. The CDR3 protein is CSARKSGEKLFF. The CDR3 nucleotides are TGCAGTGCTAGAAAGTCTGGGGAAAAACTGTTTTTT.

This clonotype came up a few times. The chain joins TRBV27 to TRBJ2-1; a weak D match, TRBD1 (6 bases). There are 16 residues in the CDR3. V was trimmed by 2 bases and J by 2 bases, leaving 13 bases between them. CDR1 MNHEY and CDR2 SMNVEV come from the germline V gene (reference sequence). CDR3 DNA: TGTGCCAGCAGTTTAGTGTCGGCAGGGGCCTACAATGAGCAGTTCTTC. The encoded protein is CASSLVSAGAYNEQFF.

V is TRBV6-5 and J is TRBJ2-1, with unresolved D. The CDR3 runs 15 residues. With 0 bases removed from V and 6 bases from J, the gap between germline ends came to 12 bases. Germline loops: CDR1 MNHEY, CDR2 SVGAGI. The CDR3 DNA sequence: TGTGCCAGCAGTTACTCGAGGTCCGTGGGCAATGAGCAGTTCTTC. Translating gives CASSYSRSVGNEQFF.

This clonotype was counted only a few times. This rearrangement joins TRBV11-2 to TRBJ1-2, with a possible D match to TRBD1 (5 bases). This CDR3 comprises 14 residues. Between the trimmed V and J ends, which lost 0 bases and 2 bases, there was a span of 7 bases. The germline CDR1 and CDR2 sequences are SGHAT and FQNNGV. CDR3 sequence reads: CASSLDWGNYGYTF. The CDR3 DNA follows: TGTGCCAGCAGCTTAGACTGGGGGAACTATGGCTACACCTTC. Filled out from reference TRBV11-2 and TRBJ1-2, the complete variable domain reads EAGVAQSPRYKIIEKRQSVAFWCNPISGHATLYWYQQILGQGPKLLIQFQNNGVVDDSQLPKDRFSAERLKGVDSTLKIQPAKLEDSAVYLCASSLDWGNYGYTFGSGTRLTVV.

The genes are TRBV7-9 and TRBJ1-2, with 7 nucleotides matching TRBD1. This CDR3 comprises 17 residues. The ends lost 5 bases at V and 0 bases at J; junction bases unmatched: 12. CDR1 is SEHNR and CDR2 is FQNEAQ in the germline V gene (reference sequence). The chain's CDR3 is CASSPAAGGSANYGYTF. The CDR3, as DNA: TGTGCCAGCAGCCCGGCGGCAGGGGGATCTGCTAACTATGGCTACACCTTC.

This clonotype occurred a few times. V usage is TRBV10-3 and J usage is TRBJ1-2; tentatively, D is TRBD1 (5 bases). The V and J ends lost 1 base and 8 bases respectively, with 14 bases between them. Germline assignment: CDR1 ENHRY and CDR2 SYGVKD. This CDR3 region has 14 residues. The CDR3 here is CAISELTAPSGYTF. In DNA, the CDR3 is TGTGCCATCAGTGAGTTGACAGCTCCCTCCGGCTACACCTTC.

The rearrangement uses TRBV2 and TRBJ2-3; 9 bases fit TRBD2. This CDR3 contains 15 residues. Trimming cost V 11 bases and J 4 bases; bases outside gene matches: 13. Looked up from germline, CDR1 is SNHLY and CDR2 is FYNNEI. The CDR3 here is CAGTVSGSAADTQYF. The CDR3 region has the DNA TGTGCCGGCACGGTTAGCGGGAGTGCGGCAGATACGCAGTATTTT. Full variable domain (missing parts from reference TRBV2 and TRBJ2-3): EPEVTQTPSHQVTQMGQEVILRCVPISNHLYFYWYRQILGQKVEFLVSFYNNEISEKSEIFDDQFSVERPDGSNFTLKIRSTKLEDSAMYFCAGTVSGSAADTQYFGPGTRLTVL.

This chain links TRBV3-1 with TRBJ2-1, with D possibly being TRBD1 or TRBD2 (5 bases each). Deletions cut 1 base from V and 10 bases from J, with 14 bases between. The CDR3 sequence is 14 residues long. Germline V gene data show CDR1 as LGHDT and CDR2 as YNNKEL (reference sequence). CDR3 in DNA: TGTGCCAGCAGCCAAGGGGGGTCAACGCGCGAGCAGTTCTTC. The encoded protein is CASSQGGSTREQFF.

This clonotype has only a few counts. The CDR3 DNA is TGTGCCAGCACCCAAGCGGGAGTCCACGAGCAGTACTTC. This sequence encodes CASTQAGVHEQYF. The gene calls are TRBV6-1 and TRBJ2-7; 8 nucleotides align to TRBD2. The CDR3 is 13 amino acids. V gave up 7 bases and J gave up 5 bases; unmatched junction bases: 7. In germline, CDR1 is MNHNS, CDR2 SASEGT.

The chain joins TRBV12-3 or TRBV12-4 to TRBJ2-3; D ambiguous. CDR3 length: 16 residues. Trimming left V 5 bases short and J 2 bases short, with 17 bases between. The CDR3 coding sequence is TGTGCCAGCAGTCCTAACGAAGACGGATTCACAGATACGCAGTATTTT. Its translation: CASSPNEDGFTDTQYF.

Comments on this clonotype: The junction and the germline gene differ at one end; a read error may be behind it. The rearrangement uses TRBV4-1 and TRBJ2-7; 7 bases align to TRBD2. This CDR3 region has 18 residues. Germline CDR1 reads MGHRA; CDR2 reads YSYEKL. Here the CDR3 reads CASSAHIGRSLSSCEQYF. Written as DNA, the CDR3 is TGCGCCAGCAGTGCCCATATCGGGAGGTCCCTGAGCTCCTGCGAGCAGTACTTC.

The chain carries TRBV20-1 and TRBJ2-2; D not resolved. V shed 2 bases and J shed 1 base, with 11 bases lying between them. Germline V lookup: CDR1 DFQATT, CDR2 SNEGSKA (reference sequence). The CDR3 sequence is 15 residues long. In nucleotides, the CDR3 is TGCAGTGCTAGACCCTCACTGGGGAACACCGGGGAGCTGTTTTTT. It is translated as CSARPSLGNTGELFF.

This clonotype was picked up a small number of times. The chain recombines TRBV24-1 with TRBJ2-3; D call uncertain. Germline V gene lookup returns CDR1 KGHDR and CDR2 SFDVKD. Between the trimmed V and J ends, which lost 2 bases and 2 bases, there was a span of 4 bases. The CDR3 sequence is 13 residues long. CDR3 DNA: TGTGCCACCAGTGATTCCGACACAGATACGCAGTATTTT. Translated: CATSDSDTDTQYF.

This clonotype came up a few times. V gene TRBV5-7 combines with J gene TRBJ2-7; the D gene is possibly TRBD1 (5 bases). TRBV5-7 is recorded as an ORF, its role being uncertain. CDR3 length: 18 amino acids. V gave up 0 bases and J gave up 0 bases, with 19 bases separating them. The CDR3 sequence: CASSLVGSGRNSSYEQYF. The CDR3 bases are TGTGCCAGCAGCTTGGTGGGGTCAGGGCGGAACAGCTCCTACGAGCAGTACTTC.

The J gene is TRBJ2-4, the V gene TRBV20-1; TRBD2 aligns across 9 bases. With the DNA end fitting TRBJ2-7 better, the J assignment may be wrong. The germline CDR1 and CDR2 sequences are DFQATT and SNEGSKA (reference sequence). This CDR3 region has 14 residues. DNA for the CDR3: TGCAGTCCCCGAGGCGGGGGGGCGGTGTACGAGCAGTACTTC. Its protein product is CSPRGGGAVYEQYF.

Notes on this clonotype: The junction departs from germline at one end; a sequencing error may be responsible. The chain joins TRBV14 to TRBJ1-5, with D uncertain. CDR3 length: 13 amino acids. Per germline, CDR1 SGHDN and CDR2 FVKESK. This chain's CDR3 is CASSQASSQPQHF. The CDR3 DNA follows: TGTGCCAGCAGCCAAGCAAGCAGTCAGCCCCAGCATTTT.